This passage covers 8 T cell receptor beta chains from one sample sequenced in a study of CD8 T cells in ankylosing spondylitis. One entry per CDR3 protein results from TCRdb running MiXCR on the 5' RACE reads. This table has approximately 140,000 distinct CDR3 sequences, 7% to 10% appearing once. Sequenced: synovial fluid, either unsorted or a sorted T cell fraction (not recorded which). These receptors all stem from a male donor with ankylosing spondylitis.

This clonotype has just a few counts. V is TRBV18 and J is TRBJ2-2, with D hard to call. From germline, CDR1 is KGHSH and CDR2 LQKENI. V was trimmed by 2 bases and J by 0 bases, leaving 10 bases between them. The CDR3 has 16 amino acids. The CDR3, as DNA: TGTGCCAGCTCACCATACGACCCGTCGAACACCGGGGAGCTGTTTTTT. As protein: CASSPYDPSNTGELFF.

This clonotype was observed at least ten times. This sequence joins TRBV11-2 and TRBJ2-5; D not certain. CDR3 length: 13 amino acids. CDR1 and CDR2 from the germline V gene are SGHAT and FQNNGV. Trimming pared 6 bases from V and 5 bases from J, leaving 13 bases between. As DNA, the CDR3 is TGTGCCAGCAGGGGGTGGGGTTTGGAGACCCAGTACTTC. Its protein product is CASRGWGLETQYF.

This sequence joins TRBV28 and TRBJ1-1; maybe TRBD1 (6 bases). Trimming stripped 4 bases from V and 10 bases from J, with 13 bases between. Looked up from germline, CDR1 is MDHEN and CDR2 is SYDVKM. The CDR3 consists of 12 residues. CDR3 region: CASSSRGGGAFF. The CDR3, as DNA: TGTGCCAGCAGTTCGAGGGGGGGAGGAGCTTTCTTT. Combining the CDR3 with reference TRBV28 and TRBJ1-1 gives the whole variable domain DVKVTQSSRYLVKRTGEKVFLECVQDMDHENMFWYRQDPGLGLRLIYFSYDVKMKEKGDIPEGYSVSREKKERFSLILESASTNQTSMYLCASSSRGGGAFFGQGTRLTVV.

This clonotype was detected many times. V gene TRBV5-1 combines with J gene TRBJ2-1; D not resolved. The CDR3 consists of 15 residues. With 1 base removed from V and 0 bases from J, the gap between germline ends came to 8 bases. The V gene's germline CDR1 is SGHRS and CDR2 YFSETQ. CDR3 sequence reads: CASSLSQSSYNEQFF. The CDR3 DNA sequence: TGCGCCAGCAGCTTGAGTCAGAGCTCCTACAATGAGCAGTTCTTC.

This chain uses TRBV2 with TRBJ1-1; D possibly corresponds to TRBD1 (5 bases). The CDR3 sequence is 13 residues long. With 3 bases removed from V and 10 bases from J, the gap between germline ends came to 15 bases. Germline CDR1 reads SNHLY; CDR2 reads FYNNEI. The CDR3 loop is CASSEGRGTSAFF. DNA of the CDR3: TGTGCCAGCAGTGAGGGACGGGGCACCTCAGCTTTCTTT.

The chain couples TRBV7-2 to TRBJ2-1, with D unclear. The V and J ends lost 5 bases and 9 bases respectively, with 14 bases between them. This CDR3 is 13 amino acids long. Germline V gene lookup returns CDR1 SGHTA and CDR2 FQGNSA. Written as DNA, the CDR3 is TGTGCCAGCAGCCCCCGGTCCTATGGTGAGCAGTTCTTC. It is translated as CASSPRSYGEQFF.

The sample holds a few counts of this clonotype. J is TRBJ1-1 and V is TRBV7-9; TRBD1 matches 11 bases. The CDR3 has 17 residues. The V segment lost 5 bases and the J segment 3 bases; nucleotides outside the gene matches: 11. Germline V CDR1 and CDR2: SEHNR, FQNEAQ (reference sequence). The DNA for the CDR3 is TGTGCCAGCAGCCCTACCGTCGGGACAGGGGGAGACACTGAAGCTTTCTTT. Protein: CASSPTVGTGGDTEAFF.

This clonotype is termed medium-sized (0.01 to 0.1%). The chain carries TRBV4-2 and TRBJ2-3; 9 nucleotides match TRBD2. The CDR3 is made up of 16 amino acids. Germline lookup yields CDR1 LGHNA and CDR2 YNFKEQ. Unmatched junction bases numbered 3, after V lost 2 bases and J lost 0 bases. CDR3 nucleotide sequence: TGTGCCAGCAGCCAATGGCGGGGGGGAAGCACAGATACGCAGTATTTT. Translated, it gives CASSQWRGGSTDTQYF.